A selection of T cell receptor beta chains follows, all from one sample in a study of blood T cell repertoires in COVID-19. Generated by immunoSEQ multiplex PCR, the TCRdb table keeps only in-frame clones and is missing some. The sample has roughly 66,000 clones; around 82% are singletons. Sequenced: peripheral blood. These receptors were obtained from a man aged 55 to 70 with acute or convalescent COVID-19. Both conserved end residues are part of each CDR3. D genes are given only for firm matches. Clone size is not always given. Where it is, it says once, few, many or a class for expanded clones.

>TRBJ2-3|NA|TRBD2|15|TRBV2
TGTGCCAGCAAAAAAGCGGGGGGGGCGACAGATACGCAGTATTTT
CASKKAGGATDTQYF
>TRBJ2-7|NA|NA|14|TRBV7-2
TGTGCCAGCAGCTTAGGTGCGAGCGCCCACGAGCAGTACTTC
CASSLGASAHEQYF
>TRBJ1-6|NA|TRBD1|14|TRBV5-5
TGTGCCAGCAGCTCCGGACAGGGGAATTCACCCCTCCACTTT
CASSSGQGNSPLHF
>TRBJ1-3|NA|TRBD1|14|TRBV6-6
TGTGCCAGCAGGCAGGGGGCTGAAGGAAACACCATATATTTT
CASRQGAEGNTIYF
>TRBJ1-2|NA|TRBD1|13|TRBV3-1/TRBV3-2
TGTGCCAGCAGCCCTTTCTACAGGGGTGGCTACACCTTC
CASSPFYRGGYTF
>TRBJ2-3|NA|TRBD1|15|TRBV5-1
TGCGCCAGCAGCTTGCCCGGGACAGGGACAGATACGCAGTATTTT
CASSLPGTGTDTQYF
>TRBJ2-6|NA|TRBD1|12|TRBV5-8
TGTGCCAGCAGCCGCCCGGACAGGGCCTCCACTTTC
CASSRPDRASTF
>TRBJ2-5|NA|NA|15|TRBV5-4
TGTGCCAGCAGCTCGTCGGGAGCGCGCCAAGAGACCCAGTACTTC
CASSSSGARQETQYF
>TRBJ2-7|NA|NA|15|TRBV19
TGTGCCAGTAGCCTTGGGGGGGCCGTGGCCTACGAGCAGTACTTC
CASSLGGAVAYEQYF
>TRBJ1-2|NA|NA|13|TRBV29-1
TGCAGCGCACAGGGAGGGGATAACTATGGCTACACCTTC
CSAQGGDNYGYTF
>TRBJ1-2|NA|TRBD1|15|TRBV6-5
TGTGCCAGCAGTTACCGCGGGGACAGAAACTATGGCTACACCTTC
CASSYRGDRNYGYTF
>TRBJ1-2|NA|NA|14|TRBV4-3
TGCGCCAGCAGCCAAGATTCCCGTTATTATGGCTACACCTTC
CASSQDSRYYGYTF
>TRBJ1-4|NA|NA|13|TRBV25-1
TGTGCCACAGGGGAAGGGGGTAATGAAAAACTGTTTTTT
CATGEGGNEKLFF
>TRBJ1-5|NA|NA|21|TRBV16
TGTGCCAGCAGCCAATCATGGTCGGGAGGACAGATTAAAAGCTTGTATCAGCCCCAGCATTTT
CASSQSWSGGQIKSLYQPQHF
>TRBJ2-5|NA|TRBD2|14|TRBV27
TGTGCCAGCAGCTCCGGACTAGCCCGGGAGACCCAGTACTTC
CASSSGLARETQYF
>TRBJ2-4|NA|NA|12|TRBV15
TGTGCCACCAGCTTGAGGATGGGTATTCAGTACTTC
CATSLRMGIQYF
>TRBJ1-3|few|NA|14|TRBV5-1
TGCGCCAGCAGCTCAGGGGTTGCTGGAAACACCATATATTTT
CASSSGVAGNTIYF
>TRBJ2-2|NA|NA|19|TRBV4-1
TGCGCCAGCAGCCAATTCTTACAGGGCCTCGACCCGAACACCGGGGAGCTGTTTTTT
CASSQFLQGLDPNTGELFF
>TRBJ1-4|NA|NA|14|TRBV5-1
TGCGCCAGCAGCCCGGACGGGGTTACTGAAAAACTGTTTTTT
CASSPDGVTEKLFF
>TRBJ2-5|NA|NA|13|TRBV19
TGTGCCAGTAGTCTCAGGGTATGGCAGACCCAGTACTTC
CASSLRVWQTQYF
>TRBJ1-1|NA|TRBD1|15|TRBV19
TGTGCCAGTAGTTCTCAGGGGGCGCCGGGCACTGAAGCTTTCTTT
CASSSQGAPGTEAFF
>TRBJ1-3|NA|NA|11|TRBV29-1
TGCAGCGTCAACTCTGGAAACACCATATATTTT
CSVNSGNTIYF
>TRBJ1-4|few|TRBD1|17|TRBV5-5
TGTGCCAGCAGCGCACAGGGGGCTCCCGGTTTGTCTGGAAAACTGTTTTTT
CASSAQGAPGLSGKLFF
>TRBJ2-3|NA|NA|14|TRBV6-5
TGTGCCAGCCGAGCGTTAACTAGCACAGATACGCAGTATTTT
CASRALTSTDTQYF
>TRBJ2-5|NA|NA|16|TRBV4-1
TGCGCCAGCAGCCAACCTTCCCGGGACCCCCGGAGGGCCCAGTACTTC
CASSQPSRDPRRAQYF
>TRBJ2-4|NA|NA|15|TRBV6-5
TGTGCCAGCAGACCGCGGGGGCTCGGCAAAAACATTCAGTACTTC
CASRPRGLGKNIQYF
>TRBJ1-5|NA|TRBD1|18|TRBV6-2/TRBV6-3
TGTGCCAGCAGTACATGGGACAGGGGAATTTATAGCAATCAGCCCCAGCATTTT
CASSTWDRGIYSNQPQHF
>TRBJ2-1|NA|NA|15|TRBV7-9
TGTGCCAGCAGCCCCCCCTACAGGGAGGGCAATGAGCAGTTCTTC
CASSPPYREGNEQFF
>TRBJ1-2|NA|TRBD1|15|TRBV2
TGTGCCAGCAGTGATTTGGAGGGGGCGGACTATGGCTACACCTTC
CASSDLEGADYGYTF
>TRBJ2-2|NA|NA|15|TRBV30
TGTGCCTGGAGTGTACGCAGGGCGGGGACCGGGGAGCTGTTTTTT
CAWSVRRAGTGELFF
>TRBJ2-1|NA|TRBD2|15|TRBV9
TGTGCCAGCAGCGTAGGGACTAGCGGGGGGTGGGAGCAGTTCTTC
CASSVGTSGGWEQFF
>TRBJ1-1|NA|NA|13|TRBV2
TGTGCCAGCAGTGAAGCTTCCGGGACTGAAGCTTTCTTT
CASSEASGTEAFF
>TRBJ2-1|NA|NA|13|TRBV7-2
TGTGCCAGCAGCTTGAACGGGGTCAATGAGCAGTTCTTC
CASSLNGVNEQFF
>TRBJ1-5|NA|NA|15|TRBV2
TGTGCCAGCAGTGGACAGCAGAATAGCAATCAGCCCCAGCATTTT
CASSGQQNSNQPQHF
>TRBJ1-6|NA|NA|15|TRBV3-1/TRBV3-2
TGTGCCAGCAGCCAAGAGATGCGGGGGAATTCACCCCTCCACTTT
CASSQEMRGNSPLHF
>TRBJ1-3|once|NA|15|TRBV7-9
TGTGCCAGCAGCTTAGATGGGGGCAGTGGAAACACCATATATTTT
CASSLDGGSGNTIYF
>TRBJ2-2|NA|TRBD1|14|TRBV30
TGTGCCTGGAGTAAAGGACAGGGGGACGGGGAGCTGTTTTTT
CAWSKGQGDGELFF
>TRBJ2-5|few|NA|13|TRBV2
TGTGCCAGCAGTGTTTCCGTCCAAGAGACCCAGTACTTC
CASSVSVQETQYF
>TRBJ2-1|once|NA|15|TRBV29-1
TGCAGCGTTGAGGAGGGGCCGGCCTCCTACAATGAGCAGTTCTTC
CSVEEGPASYNEQFF
>TRBJ1-4|few|TRBD1|18|TRBV4-1
TGCGCCAGCAGCCAAAACTTTGGGACAGACCCTTCTAATGAAAAACTGTTTTTT
CASSQNFGTDPSNEKLFF
>TRBJ1-1|NA|NA|11|TRBV6-4
TGTGCCAACTTCAGGGGATCGGAAGCTTTCTTT
CANFRGSEAFF
>TRBJ1-6|NA|NA|17|TRBV16
TGTGCCAGCAGCCACTTGTATAATGGGGGAGGTAATTCACCCCTCCACTTT
CASSHLYNGGGNSPLHF
>TRBJ1-5|NA|NA|14|TRBV3-1/TRBV3-2
TGTGCCAGCAGCCAAGGTGGCCCGGGTGGGCCCCAGCATTTT
CASSQGGPGGPQHF
>TRBJ1-2|once|NA|15|TRBV7-2
TGTGCCAGCAGCAGATTGCGAGGGTCGGACTATGGCTACACCTTC
CASSRLRGSDYGYTF
>TRBJ1-2|NA|NA|13|TRBV14
TGTGCCAGCAGCCAAGACGCAGGGTACGGCTACACCTTC
CASSQDAGYGYTF
>TRBJ1-5|NA|NA|15|TRBV2
TGTGCCAGCAGAGAACCCCGGGTGAGCAATCAGCCCCAGCATTTT
CASREPRVSNQPQHF
>TRBJ1-3|NA|NA|13|TRBV12-3/TRBV12-4
TGTGCCAGCAGTTTTCGTGCTGGAAACACCATATATTTT
CASSFRAGNTIYF
>TRBJ1-2|few|NA|13|TRBV5-6
TGTGCCAGCAGCTTCACCCAGGGATCTGGCTACACCTTC
CASSFTQGSGYTF
>TRBJ2-3|NA|NA|16|TRBV29-1
TGCAGCGTCAAAACCCCGGACCGATTAGGGAGGGATACGCAGTATTTT
CSVKTPDRLGRDTQYF
>TRBJ2-2|once|TRBD1|14|TRBV5-4
TGTGCCAGCAGCTCACAGGGGGACACCGGGGAGCTGTTTTTT
CASSSQGDTGELFF
>TRBJ2-3|NA|TRBD1|17|TRBV7-9
TGTGCCAGCAGCTTCCTCAGGGGGCCACCTGAAGCAGATACGCAGTATTTT
CASSFLRGPPEADTQYF
>TRBJ1-2|NA|TRBD1|14|TRBV15
TGTGCCACCAGCAGAGATCGGAGACAGGGACGTCTCTCCTTC
CATSRDRRQGRLSF
>TRBJ2-7|few|NA|13|TRBV5-4
TGTGCCAGCAGCTGGCAGGGTGCCTACGAGCAGTACTTC
CASSWQGAYEQYF
>TRBJ1-6|once|NA|13|TRBV7-8
TGTGCCAGCAGCTTAGATAGTAGCGCACCCCTCCACTTT
CASSLDSSAPLHF
>TRBJ1-1|NA|NA|13|TRBV19
TGTGCCAGTAAGGCGGGGATGAACACTGAAGCTTTCTTT
CASKAGMNTEAFF
>TRBJ2-1|NA|TRBD2|15|TRBV19
TGTGCCAGTAGTATTCAAGCGGGGGTTGTGAATGAGCAGTTCTTC
CASSIQAGVVNEQFF
>TRBJ1-6|NA|TRBD1|12|TRBV6-5
TGTGCCAGCGGCGACAGGGACTCACCCCTCCACTTT
CASGDRDSPLHF